The 18 T cell receptor beta chains below were found in one sample sequenced in a study of shared clonotypes between healthy human individuals. Sequencing was performed with immunoSEQ multiplex PCR; in TCRdb, only in-frame clones are kept and a portion is missing. The data contain hundreds of thousands of clones, roughly 83% of them seen just once; the ten biggest clones take up roughly 13%. Sequencing input: PBMCs. The receptors here all came from a woman aged 40 to 50 in good health. Some clones in this sample may be carry-over from other donors' samples.

This chain links TRBV27 with TRBJ2-5, with a tentative D call TRBD1 (5 bases). Near its end, the DNA agrees better with TRBJ2-7, so the J call may be wrong. CDR1 is MNHEY, CDR2 SMNVEV, per germline (reference sequence). This CDR3 is built from 17 residues. The CDR3 region has the DNA TGTGCCAGAGGAGAGCAGGGTATCAAACTTAGCTCCTACGAGCAGTACTTC. Protein: CARGEQGIKLSSYEQYF.

This clone was counted a few times. CDR3 loop: CASSRSNEQFF. CDR3 sequence (DNA): TGCGCCAGCAGCCGATCGAATGAGCAGTTCTTC. This chain uses TRBV4-1 with TRBJ2-1; no definite D call. This CDR3 spans 11 amino acids. Trimming took 4 bases from V and 7 from J, leaving 5 bases between them. Germline CDR1 MGHRA, CDR2 YSYEKL.

V and J are TRBV19 and TRBJ2-4; possible D gene TRBD1, 5 bases. V lost 5 bases and J lost 0, with 14 bases in between. CDR3 length: 16 amino acids. Germline CDR1 is LNHDA and CDR2 is SQIVND (reference sequence). The CDR3 region has the DNA TGTGCCAGTAGTCTCACAGGAAATAGAGCCAAAAACATTCAGTACTTC. As protein: CASSLTGNRAKNIQYF.

The chain joins TRBV30 to TRBJ2-3; 8 nucleotides match TRBD1. The CDR3 is 15 amino acids. With V trimmed by 2 bases and J by 0 bases, 4 bases remained unmatched. The germline CDR1 and CDR2 sequences are GTSNPN and SVGIG (reference sequence). CDR3: CAWSTTGASTDTQYF. For the CDR3, the DNA is TGTGCCTGGAGTACGACAGGGGCTAGCACAGATACGCAGTATTTT.

The chain is built from TRBV6-5 and TRBJ1-2; D possibly corresponds to TRBD1 (6 bases). This CDR3 is built from 14 residues. Germline assignment: CDR1 MNHEY and CDR2 SVGAGI. V was cut by 6 bases and J by 6 bases, with 17 bases left in between. As DNA, the CDR3 is TGTGCCAGCAGACGAGGACAGTCCACCGATGGCTACACCTTC. Encoded protein: CASRRGQSTDGYTF.

This chain joins TRBV19 and TRBJ2-1; 7 bases are a match to TRBD2. V gave up 3 bases and J gave up 9 bases; unmatched junction bases: 11. Germline V gives CDR1 LNHDA, CDR2 SQIVND (reference sequence). CDR3 length: 15 residues. DNA for the CDR3: TGTGCCAGTAGTATCCCCGGACTAGAAGTGGGTGAGCAGTTCTTC. It codes for CASSIPGLEVGEQFF. Filled out from reference TRBV19 and TRBJ2-1, the complete variable domain reads DGGITQSPKYLFRKEGQNVTLSCEQNLNHDAMYWYRQDPGQGLRLIYYSQIVNDFQKGDIAEGYSVSREKKESFPLTVTSAQKNPTAFYLCASSIPGLEVGEQFFGPGTRLTVL.

About this clone: Within the sample, other DNA sequences also encode this same CDR3. The chain uses TRBV5-1 and TRBJ2-5; TRBD1 or TRBD2 may be the D gene (8 bases each). The CDR3 has 18 residues. V lost 4 bases and J lost 1, with 23 bases in between. The germline gives CDR1 SGHRS, CDR2 YFSETQ. CDR3 nucleotides: TGCGCCAGCAGCCCCCGGACTAGCTTACAGGGGGGCCAAGAGACCCAGTACTTC. The encoded protein is CASSPRTSLQGGQETQYF.

The rearrangement joins TRBV30 to TRBJ2-5; no clear D gene. V lost 2 bases, J lost 5 bases, and 6 bases lay in between. The CDR3 consists of 11 residues. Germline values: CDR1 GTSNPN, CDR2 SVGIG (reference sequence). For the CDR3, the DNA is TGTGCCTGGAGTCATGGGGAGACCCAGTACTTC. Its protein is CAWSHGETQYF. Full variable domain (remainder filled in from reference TRBV30 and TRBJ2-5): SQTIHQWPATLVQPVGSPLSLECTVEGTSNPNLYWYRQAAGRGLQLLFYSVGIGQISSEVPQNLSASRPQDRQFILSSKKLLLSDSGFYLCAWSHGETQYFGPGTRLLVL.

The chain employs TRBV11-2 and TRBJ2-5, with 7 bases aligning to TRBD2. The CDR3 loop spans 14 amino acids. Germline lookup yields CDR1 SGHAT and CDR2 FQNNGV. The V and J ends lost 4 bases and 4 bases, in that order; junction bases with no gene match: 6. The CDR3 DNA reads as TGTGCCAGCAGCTCGAGGACTAGATCAGAGACCCAGTACTTC. It codes for CASSSRTRSETQYF.

This clone has just a few counts. CDR3 nucleotide sequence: TGTGCCAGTTCTTCCCACAGGAACACTGAAGCTTTCTTT. Translating gives CASSSHRNTEAFF. This chain connects TRBV19 to TRBJ1-1; the D is unclear. The CDR3 is 13 residues long. V was clipped by 8 bases and J by 1 base, with 11 bases between them. Per germline, CDR1 LNHDA and CDR2 SQIVND (reference sequence).

The chain joins TRBV15 to TRBJ2-7; weak D call: TRBD2 (5 bases). The CDR3 is 18 residues long. The V end was cut by 1 base, the J end by 0 bases, with 19 bases between. Germline assignment: CDR1 LNHNV and CDR2 YYDKDF (reference sequence). The CDR3 spells CATSRGAAEWESSYEQYF. The CDR3 DNA follows: TGTGCCACCAGCAGAGGGGCAGCGGAGTGGGAGAGCTCCTACGAGCAGTACTTC.

The chain has TRBV9 and TRBJ2-1, with TRBD1 matching over 10 bases. This CDR3 is 18 amino acids long. The germline gives CDR1 SGDLS, CDR2 YYNGEE. Trimming cost V 0 bases and J 7 bases; bases outside gene matches: 13. The CDR3 here is CASSVVPHRDRGLNEQFF. The CDR3 DNA reads as TGTGCCAGCAGCGTAGTGCCCCACCGGGACAGGGGTTTGAATGAGCAGTTCTTC.

This clone appeared a few times. The V and J genes are TRBV28 and TRBJ1-3, with D uncertain. This CDR3 is built from 12 residues. Germline values: CDR1 MDHEN, CDR2 SYDVKM. V was pared by 3 bases and J by 3 bases, with 3 bases between. Written as DNA, the CDR3 is TGTGCCAGCAGTTTTGGTGGAAACACCATATATTTT. This encodes CASSFGGNTIYF.

The chain recombines TRBV29-1 with TRBJ2-5; 7 bases match TRBD2. Germline-derived CDR1 and CDR2 are SQVTM and ANQGSEA. CDR3 length: 16 residues. V lost 7 bases, J lost 5 bases, and 19 bases stayed unmatched. CDR3 amino acids: CSATSRTRLGGETQYF. As DNA, the CDR3 is TGCAGCGCTACCTCCCGGACTAGACTGGGCGGGGAGACCCAGTACTTC.

The gene calls are TRBV28 and TRBJ1-4; D remains unclear. Germline values: CDR1 MDHEN, CDR2 SYDVKM. This CDR3 region has 14 residues. The V and J ends lost 3 bases and 4 bases respectively, with 9 bases between them. CDR3 amino acids: CASSLAWGNEKLFF. CDR3 in DNA: TGTGCCAGCAGTTTGGCCTGGGGTAATGAAAAACTGTTTTTT.

Only a few counts were recorded for this clone. The V and J genes are TRBV7-2 and TRBJ2-2; D assignment may be TRBD1 or TRBD2 (7 bases each). V gave up 5 bases and J gave up 4 bases, with 14 bases separating them. This CDR3 region has 15 residues. Germline V CDR1 and CDR2: SGHTA, FQGNSA. CDR3 in DNA: TGTGCCAGCAGCCAGGGGGGGCTTCCCACCGGGGAGCTGTTTTTT. Translating gives CASSQGGLPTGELFF. Complete variable domain (other parts from reference TRBV7-2 and TRBJ2-2): GAGVSQSPSNKVTEKGKDVELRCDPISGHTALYWYRQSLGQGLEFLIYFQGNSAPDKSGLPSDRFSAERTGGSVSTLTIQRTQQEDSAVYLCASSQGGLPTGELFFGEGSRLTVL.

The chain couples TRBV7-2 to TRBJ2-2; a weak D match, TRBD2 (6 bases). Germline CDR1 and CDR2: SGHTA and FQGNSA. This CDR3 has 14 residues. Trimming took off 5 bases at V and 8 bases at J, with 15 bases between the two ends. CDR3 residues: CASSPDLGGGELFF. DNA for the CDR3: TGTGCCAGCAGCCCCGACTTGGGGGGAGGGGAGCTGTTTTTT. Full variable domain (missing parts from reference TRBV7-2 and TRBJ2-2): GAGVSQSPSNKVTEKGKDVELRCDPISGHTALYWYRQSLGQGLEFLIYFQGNSAPDKSGLPSDRFSAERTGGSVSTLTIQRTQQEDSAVYLCASSPDLGGGELFFGEGSRLTVL.

The V call is TRBV6-6, the J call TRBJ1-2, with TRBD1 identical over 10 bases. J lost 2 bases, V lost 2 bases, and 2 bases had no gene match. The CDR3 length is 15 residues. Looked up from germline, CDR1 is MNHNY and CDR2 is SVGAGI (reference sequence). The CDR3 DNA is TGTGCCAGCAGTTACGTGACAGGGGGCAACTATGGCTACACCTTC. Translated: CASSYVTGGNYGYTF.